One sample yielded the 22 T cell receptor beta chains listed below, sequenced in a study of blood T cell repertoires in COVID-19 (TCRdb year 2020). Receptors were amplified or captured by the immunoSEQ multiplex PCR assay. What TCRdb holds here is the immuneACCESS table cut down to in-frame rearrangements. Part of the clones is not present; checked against another copy, under half of the missing clones reflect an unresolved V gene, and the others are unexplained. Here the sample has about 200,000 clones; about 82% occur a single time. Of the sample, around 5.7% falls within the top ten clones. Material: PBMCs or T cells enriched from blood (not recorded which). The receptors derive from a man between 35 and 55 years old with acute COVID-19.

The chain joins TRBV28 to TRBJ2-2; 7 bases align to TRBD1. CDR1 MDHEN and CDR2 SYDVKM come from the germline V gene. The CDR3 consists of 14 residues. Germline trimming cut 7 bases from V and 6 bases from J; bases unmatched to any gene: 8. This CDR3 is CASIKGAQAGELFF. The CDR3 nucleotides read TGTGCCAGCATCAAGGGGGCGCAGGCCGGGGAGCTGTTTTTT. Supplemented by reference TRBV28 and TRBJ2-2, the full variable domain reads DVKVTQSSRYLVKRTGEKVFLECVQDMDHENMFWYRQDPGLGLRLIYFSYDVKMKEKGDIPEGYSVSREKKERFSLILESASTNQTSMYLCASIKGAQAGELFFGEGSRLTVL.

This sequence joins TRBV7-3 and TRBJ2-1; 7 bases agree with TRBD1. V lost 4 bases and J lost 1; bases outside the gene matches: 16. The CDR3 has 19 residues. CDR1 SGHTA and CDR2 FQGTGA come from the germline V gene. CDR3 loop: CASSSPPRQGDGSYNEQFF. The CDR3 DNA reads TGTGCCAGCAGCTCCCCACCCCGTCAGGGGGACGGATCCTACAATGAGCAGTTCTTC.

This chain joins TRBV19 and TRBJ2-5, with TRBD2 matching 11 bases. CDR3 length: 16 amino acids. From germline, CDR1 is LNHDA and CDR2 SQIVND (reference sequence). V lost 5 bases, J lost 2 bases, and 7 bases stayed unmatched. The chain's CDR3 is CASSSRLAGQQETQYF. The CDR3, as DNA: TGTGCCAGTAGTTCCCGACTAGCGGGACAACAAGAGACCCAGTACTTC.

J is TRBJ1-6 and V is TRBV6-5; 10 nucleotides agree with TRBD1. V shed 5 bases, J shed 6 bases, and the junction held 1 base outside the gene matches. Germline CDR1 is MNHEY and CDR2 is SVGAGI. The CDR3 covers 14 residues. CDR3 amino acids: CASSRDRGNSPLHF. The CDR3, as DNA: TGTGCCAGCAGTCGGGACAGGGGTAATTCACCCCTCCACTTT.

The chain joins TRBV6-5 to TRBJ1-4; D possibly corresponds to TRBD1 (6 bases). This CDR3 is built from 14 residues. The germline V gene encodes CDR1 MNHEY and CDR2 SVGAGI. The V end lost 6 bases, the J end lost 5 bases, and 13 bases lay between the germline ends. For the CDR3, the DNA is TGTGCCAGCAGCCGGACAGTAAACAATGAAAAACTGTTTTTT. Protein: CASSRTVNNEKLFF.

The genes are TRBV7-3 and TRBJ2-1; 7 positions agree with TRBD1. Germline CDR1 reads SGHTA; CDR2 reads FQGTGA. J lost 7 bases, V lost 3 bases, and 6 bases had no gene match. CDR3 length equals 14 residues. CDR3 nucleotide sequence: TGTGCCAGCAGCTTCTTGGACAGGAGGAATGAGCAGTTCTTC. Its protein product is CASSFLDRRNEQFF.

CDR3 in DNA: TGTGCCAGCAGCCAAGACAGGGGGGGGGCCAACGTCCTGACTTTC. Residues: CASSQDRGGANVLTF. The chain is built from TRBV4-2 and TRBJ2-6; 7 bases are a match to TRBD1. The CDR3 sequence is 15 residues long. V lost 0 bases, J lost 4 bases, and 0 bases stayed unmatched. In germline, CDR1 is LGHNA, CDR2 YNFKEQ.

The rearrangement uses TRBV4-3 and TRBJ2-1; 11 bases match TRBD2. The length of the CDR3 is 16 residues. Trimming cost V 0 bases and J 9 bases; bases outside gene matches: 7. Germline V gives CDR1 LGHNA, CDR2 YSLEER. CDR3 amino acids: CASSQEQLAGESEQFF. CDR3 bases: TGCGCCAGCAGCCAAGAACAACTAGCGGGAGAATCTGAGCAGTTCTTC.

The V gene is TRBV3-1 (or the pseudogene TRBV3-2), the J gene TRBJ1-5, with 9 bases that match TRBD1. With V trimmed by 1 base and J by 2 bases, 6 bases remained unmatched. The CDR3 length is 17 residues. Germline V gives CDR1 LGHDT, CDR2 YNNKEL (reference sequence). CDR3 in DNA: TGTGCCAGCAGCCAAGGACAGGGGGAGGTCGGCAATCAGCCCCAGCATTTT. Translation: CASSQGQGEVGNQPQHF.

The chain joins TRBV25-1 to TRBJ1-2; D possibly corresponds to TRBD1 (5 bases). Trimming took off 2 bases at V and 0 bases at J, with 13 bases between the two ends. The CDR3 is 16 residues long. Germline CDR1 reads MGHDK; CDR2 reads SYGVNS. The CDR3 here is CASSESGTGANYGYTF. The CDR3 DNA reads TGTGCCAGCAGTGAAAGCGGGACGGGAGCTAACTATGGCTACACCTTC.

The chain joins TRBV18 to TRBJ2-2; TRBD2 aligns across 7 bases. This CDR3 contains 16 residues. The trim removed 3 bases at V and 3 bases at J, leaving 7 bases unmatched. Germline V gives CDR1 KGHSH, CDR2 LQKENI. The CDR3 nucleotides read TGTGCCAGCTCACCCCCCCTAGCGGAGGACACCGGGGAGCTGTTTTTT. Protein product: CASSPPLAEDTGELFF.

The chain has TRBV5-5 and TRBJ1-2; D might be TRBD1 (6 bases). The CDR3 is made up of 15 amino acids. V was shortened by 4 bases and J by 2 bases, with 15 bases between the two germline ends. Germline CDR1 is SGHKS and CDR2 is YYEKEE (reference sequence). The CDR3 DNA reads as TGTGCCAGCAGCCCGGACGACAGGAGGAACTATGGCTACACCTTC. Its translation is CASSPDDRRNYGYTF.

This CDR3 is CSVGSGEQYF. Written as DNA, the CDR3 is TGCAGCGTAGGGAGCGGGGAGCAGTACTTC. The chain joins TRBV29-1 to TRBJ2-7; D may be TRBD2 (6 bases). V was cut by 6 bases and J by 7 bases, with 10 bases left in between. The germline V gene encodes CDR1 SQVTM and CDR2 ANQGSEA. CDR3 length equals 10 residues.

The table lists this clone with a count of one. Other nucleotide sequences from this sample produce the same CDR3. The gene calls are TRBV7-2 and TRBJ2-1; D is undetermined. This CDR3 has 12 residues. V was trimmed by 0 bases and J by 7 bases, leaving 4 bases between them. Germline-derived CDR1 and CDR2 are SGHTA and FQGNSA. The CDR3 sequence is CASSLARNEQFF. In DNA form, the CDR3 reads TGTGCCAGCAGCTTAGCGAGGAATGAGCAGTTCTTC.

The CDR3 is CASSLGLAETQYF. The CDR3 DNA is TGTGCCAGCAGCCTTGGGTTAGCAGAGACCCAGTACTTC. The chain combines TRBV7-6 with TRBJ2-5, with D hard to call. V gave up 5 bases and J gave up 4 bases, with 11 bases separating them. Germline lookup yields CDR1 SGHVS and CDR2 FNYEAQ. The CDR3 has 13 residues.

The chain employs TRBV30 and TRBJ2-3, with D hard to call. Germline assignment: CDR1 GTSNPN and CDR2 SVGIG (reference sequence). Trimming removed 0 bases from V and 4 bases from J, with 8 bases in between. The CDR3 loop spans 13 amino acids. The CDR3 DNA reads as TGTGCCTGGAGTGTAGTTCCGGCAGATACGCAGTATTTT. Its protein is CAWSVVPADTQYF.

This chain links TRBV10-3 with TRBJ2-1, with unresolved D. CDR3 length: 15 amino acids. The germline V gene encodes CDR1 ENHRY and CDR2 SYGVKD. V was pared by 6 bases and J by 6 bases, with 18 bases between. The CDR3 reads CAISAALNAVNEQFF. The DNA for the CDR3 is TGTGCCATCAGCGCGGCCCTTAACGCTGTCAATGAGCAGTTCTTC.

The chain links TRBV6-4 to TRBJ2-1, with TRBD1 matching over 9 bases. Trimming cost V 6 bases and J 9 bases; bases outside gene matches: 12. The CDR3 is 15 residues long. Germline values: CDR1 MRHNA, CDR2 SNTAGT. In DNA, the CDR3 is TGTGCCAGCAGAAGTGAACAGGGGGCGCTCGGTGAGCAGTTCTTC. Protein: CASRSEQGALGEQFF.

The V gene is TRBV28, the J gene TRBJ2-3; 7 bases line up with TRBD1. V lost 5 bases and J lost 3; bases outside the gene matches: 8. Germline CDR1 is MDHEN and CDR2 is SYDVKM. This CDR3 comprises 15 residues. CDR3 nucleotide sequence: TGTGCCAGCAGTCTCAGGGGGATGGGGACAGATACGCAGTATTTT. Its protein product is CASSLRGMGTDTQYF. The full variable domain, in which reference TRBV28 and TRBJ2-3 provide the parts outside the CDR3, is DVKVTQSSRYLVKRTGEKVFLECVQDMDHENMFWYRQDPGLGLRLIYFSYDVKMKEKGDIPEGYSVSREKKERFSLILESASTNQTSMYLCASSLRGMGTDTQYFGPGTRLTVL.

As concerns this clone: In the same sample, other DNA sequences code for this CDR3. The chain combines TRBV5-1 with TRBJ1-4; TRBD1 is a possible D gene (6 bases). The CDR3 sequence is 16 residues long. Germline assignment: CDR1 SGHRS and CDR2 YFSETQ. The V and J ends lost 3 bases and 11 bases respectively, with 23 bases between them. The DNA for the CDR3 is TGCGCCAGCAGCTCAACCGGGGGGGCGGAGGGGGGGAAACTGTTTTTT. Its translation: CASSSTGGAEGGKLFF.

The V call is TRBV6-4, the J call TRBJ2-1, with TRBD1 identical over 9 bases. The CDR3 loop spans 16 amino acids. The germline V gene encodes CDR1 MRHNA and CDR2 SNTAGT. J lost 6 bases, V lost 3 bases, and 9 bases had no gene match. CDR3 sequence (DNA): TGTGCCAGCAGTGAGGATCCGGGACAGGGAGGCAATGAGCAGTTCTTC. This sequence encodes CASSEDPGQGGNEQFF.

The chain couples TRBV27 to TRBJ2-7, with 7 bases fitting TRBD1. Germline V gene sequence: CDR1 MNHEY, CDR2 SMNVEV (reference sequence). Trimming removed 5 bases from V and 3 bases from J; junction bases left unmatched: 7. The CDR3 totals 14 residues. The CDR3 protein is CASSRTRDSYEQYF. The CDR3 DNA is TGTGCCAGCAGTAGAACCCGGGACAGCTACGAGCAGTACTTC.